This T cell receptor (beta chain) was sequenced during a study of blood T cell repertoires in COVID-19. Study-wide context: Sites in the United States, Italy and Spain provided acute and convalescent COVID-19 samples.

CDR1 is SGHRS, CDR2 YFSETQ, per germline. The CDR3 has 14 amino acids. The V end lost 1 base, the J end lost 0 bases, and 7 bases lay between the germline ends. Only in-frame clones appear in the TCRdb table, and some are missing; sequencing was by immunoSEQ multiplex PCR. The sample consists of 260,000 or so clones, 88% of them appearing once. This sequence was found in a human donor in a cohort sampled during active COVID-19. The sequencing sample was made of peripheral blood. This chain links TRBV5-1 with TRBJ1-1; perhaps TRBD1 as D (5 bases). CDR3 coding DNA: TGCGCCAGCAGCTTGCCGGGGGTGAACACTGAAGCTTTCTTT. Translating it yields CASSLPGVNTEAFF.